This TCR beta chain was profiled in a study of cytomegalovirus exposure and HLA in healthy donors. General study results and limits: Immune exposure information available was restricted to CMV serostatus.

PCR amplification relied on 60 Vbeta primers (plus 13 Jbeta primers). The method was immunoSEQ multiplex PCR; TCRdb's version includes in-frame clones alone and lacks a portion of them. The sample includes some 100,000 clones, around 84% of them seen just once. Points on this clone: As yet, its antigen is unknown.

This clonotype originated in a woman aged 40 to 49 in good health and CMV-seropositive. What was sequenced was PBMCs.

The CDR3 reads CASSSGTLGGDEQYF. The CDR3, as DNA: TGTGCCAGCAGCTCCGGGACCTTGGGGGGTGACGAGCAGTACTTC. J is TRBJ2-7 and V is TRBV11-2; possibly TRBD2 for D (6 bases). V lost 4 bases to trimming and J lost 5 bases, with 18 bases between them. Germline V gene sequence: CDR1 SGHAT, CDR2 FQNNGV. The CDR3 sequence is 15 residues long.